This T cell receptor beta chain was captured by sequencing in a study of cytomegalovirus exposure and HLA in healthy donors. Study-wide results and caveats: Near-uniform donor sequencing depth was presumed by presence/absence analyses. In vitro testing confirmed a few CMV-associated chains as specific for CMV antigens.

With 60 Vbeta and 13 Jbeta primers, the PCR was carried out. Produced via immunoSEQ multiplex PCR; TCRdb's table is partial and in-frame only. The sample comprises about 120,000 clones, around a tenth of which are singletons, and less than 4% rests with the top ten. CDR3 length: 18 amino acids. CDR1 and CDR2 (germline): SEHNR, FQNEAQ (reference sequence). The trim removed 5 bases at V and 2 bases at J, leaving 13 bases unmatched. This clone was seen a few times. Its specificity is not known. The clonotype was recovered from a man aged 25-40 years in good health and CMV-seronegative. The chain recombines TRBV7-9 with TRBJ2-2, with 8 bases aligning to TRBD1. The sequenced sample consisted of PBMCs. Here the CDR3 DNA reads TGTGCCAGCAGCACGGAGACAGGGGTGGTTCCTAACACCGGGGAGCTGTTTTTT. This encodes CASSTETGVVPNTGELFF.